This TCR beta chain was identified in a study of blood T cells in healthy people across ages. Study-level background: There was about one barcoded beta molecule captured by template switching per two T cells.

A second PCR, run for about 6 to 12 cycles, used a sample-barcoded 5' primer plus a J-beta primer mix. TCRdb passed the 5' RACE reads through MiXCR, listing each CDR3 protein once. The sample carries under 800,000 distinct CDR3 sequences, around 21% recorded once. With V trimmed by 8 bases and J by 6 bases, 12 bases remained unmatched. The CDR3 sequence is 15 residues long. Germline V gene sequence: CDR1 SEHNR, CDR2 FQNEAQ (reference sequence). Every sample gave at least 6 micrograms of total RNA when it was extracted. The specimen was blood. This chain uses TRBV7-9 with TRBJ1-5; the match to TRBD1 covers 8 bases. The source of this sequence is a man aged 70-80 years in good health. CDR3 region: CASGQSTGALQPQHF. In DNA form, the CDR3 reads TGTGCCAGCGGCCAATCGACAGGGGCTCTTCAGCCCCAGCATTTT.